This T cell receptor beta chain was captured in a study of T-cell reconstitution after alpha-beta-depleted transplantation in children. The authors prepared the TCRbeta library with unique molecular identifiers. A single record per CDR3 protein comes from TCRdb applying MiXCR to the PCR reads. The data contain 200,000 to 300,000 distinct CDR3 sequences, about 11% of them singletons. The CDR3 is made up of 15 amino acids. Per germline, CDR1 MDHEN and CDR2 SYDVKM. V lost 3 bases and J lost 8; bases outside the gene matches: 8. The sample holds many counts of this clonotype. This clonotype was sampled from a human donor who donated a stem cell graft to a child with acute lymphoblastic leukemia. This specimen consisted of PBMCs from the stem cell graft donor, obtained from the stem cell graft. The rearrangement uses TRBV28 and TRBJ2-1; the match to TRBD2 covers 9 bases. The CDR3 sequence is CASSFPSAGGDEQFF. CDR3 DNA: TGTGCCAGCAGTTTCCCGTCGGCGGGGGGGGATGAGCAGTTCTTC. Full variable domain (outside the CDR3, taken from reference TRBV28 and TRBJ2-1): DVKVTQSSRYLVKRTGEKVFLECVQDMDHENMFWYRQDPGLGLRLIYFSYDVKMKEKGDIPEGYSVSREKKERFSLILESASTNQTSMYLCASSFPSAGGDEQFFGPGTRLTVL.